This paragraph covers one TCR beta chain sequence. Its specificity is not known. Between the trimmed V and J ends, which lost 1 base and 0 bases, there was a span of 16 bases. Germline V gives CDR1 SGHTA, CDR2 FQGNSA. The CDR3 is 17 amino acids. Authors' processing steps: ImmunoSEQ yielded junction-only sequences lacking quality scores, so filtering differed. Method: immunoSEQ multiplex PCR; TCRdb's copy keeps in-frame clones and lacks some. Clone size and the V and J calls come from that table; the DNA yielded D and trimming. The table has 1,100,000 or so clones, more than 75% seen once. This sample is part of a study of shared clonotypes between healthy human individuals. On the study more broadly: Ranging from 18 to 49 in age, donors were a couple of women and three men. Overall study results and limits: Naive subsets typically showed greater estimated richness than memory subsets. Relative to their counterparts shared across all four donors, non-shared clonotypes exhibited diminished generation probabilities.

The chain uses TRBV7-2 and TRBJ2-7; D is undetermined. Sequenced: memory CD4+ T cells from PBMCs. Sample subset: CD45RA-negative fraction. This receptor was taken from a man between 18 and 29 years old in good health. Some clones in this sample may be carry-over from other donors' samples. Here the CDR3 reads CASSLDLTFRSSYEQYF. In DNA form, the CDR3 reads TGTGCCAGCAGCTTAGATTTGACCTTCCGAAGCTCCTACGAGCAGTACTTC.